One T cell receptor beta chain is described in this entry. The record originates from a study of T-cell memory formation after mild COVID-19. Using its own MiXCR run on the 5' RACE reads, TCRdb lists one record per CDR3 protein. Of around 310,000 distinct CDR3 sequences in the sample, 20% to 25% were seen once. Trimming removed 4 bases at V and 0 bases at J, with 7 bases between. The CDR3 length is 13 residues. Germline CDR1 and CDR2: MNHEY and SMNVEV (reference sequence). This rearrangement joins TRBV27 to TRBJ2-7; D gene uncertain. The source is a man between 18 and 35 years old who had mild COVID-19 (a few samples of this study predate the infection). Cell type and time point are not known. Sequencing was performed on PBMCs or a T cell subset sorted from them (not recorded which). Here the CDR3 DNA reads TGTGCCAGCAGTTCCCTGAGCTCCTACGAGCAGTACTTC. Translated, it gives CASSSLSSYEQYF.